This T cell receptor beta chain is drawn from a study of T cells expressing NK-cell markers. TCRdb reprocessed the 5' RACE reads, keeping one entry per CDR3 protein, no DNA. The ten most abundant clones cover about 3.6% of a sample with a few hundred thousand distinct CDR3 sequences. From germline, CDR1 is LNHDA and CDR2 SQIVND (reference sequence). The CDR3 has 14 residues. The sequenced material came from blood T cells: a sorted CD56 or NKG2C T cell subset, CD4+ or CD8+ T cells, or bulk PBMC T cells (not recorded which). The gene calls are TRBV19 and TRBJ1-5; TCRdb designates TRBD1, a call that cannot be tested without DNA. The receptor's source is a man aged 18-30 years in good health. The CDR3: CASTMDRPDQPQHF.